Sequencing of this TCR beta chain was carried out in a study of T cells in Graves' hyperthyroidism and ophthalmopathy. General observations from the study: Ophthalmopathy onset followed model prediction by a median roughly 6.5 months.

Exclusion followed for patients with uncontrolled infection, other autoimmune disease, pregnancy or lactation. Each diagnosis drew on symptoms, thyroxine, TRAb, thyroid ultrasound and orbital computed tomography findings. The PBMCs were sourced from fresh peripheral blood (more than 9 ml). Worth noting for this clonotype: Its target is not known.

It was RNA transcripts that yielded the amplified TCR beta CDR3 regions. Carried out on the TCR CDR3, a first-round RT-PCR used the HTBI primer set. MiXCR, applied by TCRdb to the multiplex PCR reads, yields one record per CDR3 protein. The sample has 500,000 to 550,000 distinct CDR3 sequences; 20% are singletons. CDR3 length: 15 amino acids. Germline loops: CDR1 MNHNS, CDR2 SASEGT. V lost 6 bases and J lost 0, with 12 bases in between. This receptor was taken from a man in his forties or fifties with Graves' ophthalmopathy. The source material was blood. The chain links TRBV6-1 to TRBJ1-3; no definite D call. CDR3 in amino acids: CASSLHTSSGNTIYF. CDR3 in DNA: TGTGCCAGCAGCCTCCACACCAGCTCTGGAAACACCATATATTTT.